This is a list of T cell receptor beta chains from one sample in a study of identical twins. One entry per CDR3 protein, called by TCRdb with MiXCR from the 5' RACE reads. Among approximately 230,000 distinct CDR3 sequences, 6.5% were seen once, and the ten largest hold more than 12%. Another study also made use of these data, one on T cells expressing NK-cell markers.

The material sequenced was CD8+ T cells sorted from blood. All receptors come from a woman aged 18-29 years in good health. CDR3s include the opening cysteine and the closing phenylalanine or tryptophan. The D gene is left open where the match is weak. Some rows have no size entry. The others give once, few or many, or a class for an expanded clone.

>TRBJ2-2|TRBV4-3|TRBD2|-
TGCGCCAGCAGCCAAGGGTGGGCGGGAGATACCGGGGAGCTGTTTTTT
CASSQGWAGDTGELFF
>TRBJ1-2|TRBV29-1|-|many
TGCAGCGTTGAAGGGCAGACGCTTGGCTACACCTTC
CSVEGQTLGYTF
>TRBJ2-1|TRBV5-1|-|few
TGCGCCAGCAGCGTGGCAGGGAACTACAATGAGCAGTTCTTC
CASSVAGNYNEQFF
>TRBJ2-3|TRBV12-3/TRBV12-4|-|many
TGTGCCAGCAGCCAGCGACCAGATACGCAGTATTTT
CASSQRPDTQYF
>TRBJ2-3|TRBV20-1|-|many
TGCAGTGCTAGAGACCTCTCTGGGTTAGATACGCAGTATTTT
CSARDLSGLDTQYF
>TRBJ2-1|TRBV20-1|TRBD2|few
TGCAGTGCTAGGTCCGCCGGACTAGCTATCTACAATGAGCAGTTCTTC
CSARSAGLAIYNEQFF
>TRBJ2-5|TRBV5-6|-|few
TGTGCCAGCAGCGACCCCCGGGGGACTCAAGAGACCCAGTACTTC
CASSDPRGTQETQYF
>TRBJ2-1|TRBV11-2|TRBD2|-
TGTGCCAGCAGCTTAACTAGCGGGCAGTTCTTC
CASSLTSGQFF
>TRBJ2-7|TRBV25-1|TRBD2|few
TGTGCCAGCAGTGTGGGACTAGAAGTCGACGAGCAGTACTTC
CASSVGLEVDEQYF
>TRBJ2-2|TRBV27|-|many
TGTGCCACCTTCTCGCCCCCCGGGGAGCTGTTTTTT
CATFSPPGELFF
>TRBJ2-7|TRBV3-1|-|few
TGTGCCAGCAGCCCCGGGTGGGGGAGCTCCTACGAGCAGTACTTC
CASSPGWGSSYEQYF
>TRBJ2-3|TRBV7-2|TRBD1|few
TGTGCCAGCAGCTTCGGACAGGGAGGTAGCACAGATACGCAGTATTTT
CASSFGQGGSTDTQYF
>TRBJ1-1|TRBV9|-|few
TGTGCCAGCACCCCCAGAGCGGGGGACACTGAAGCTTTCTTT
CASTPRAGDTEAFF
>TRBJ1-2|TRBV29-1|-|few
TGCAGCGTTGAAATCAGTCAAAACTCTAACTATGGCTACACCTTC
CSVEISQNSNYGYTF
>TRBJ2-6|TRBV14|-|many
TGTGCCAGCAGCCAAGACAGGAACCCCCACTCTGGGGCCAACGTCCTGACTTTC
CASSQDRNPHSGANVLTF
>TRBJ2-1|TRBV13|TRBD2|few
TGTGCCAGCAGCAAGGCCCTAGCGGGAGTCAGCAATGAGCAGTTCTTC
CASSKALAGVSNEQFF
>TRBJ2-2|TRBV27|TRBD2|few
TGTGCCAGCAGTTTATCGCCTAGCGGGGGGGCCCGGACCGGGGAGCTGTTTTTT
CASSLSPSGGARTGELFF
>TRBJ2-1|TRBV6-2/TRBV6-3|-|many
TGTGCCAGCAGTTCCCCGATGAGGAATGAGCAGTTCTTC
CASSSPMRNEQFF
>TRBJ2-4|TRBV12-3/TRBV12-4|-|few
TGTGCCAGCAGGATCGGGGTGACTGGCAAAAACATTCAGTACTTC
CASRIGVTGKNIQYF
>TRBJ2-5|TRBV20-1|-|-
TGCAGTGCTAGAGATCCCTCCGGAGCGGAGACCCAGTACTTC
CSARDPSGAETQYF
>TRBJ1-1|TRBV20-1|-|few
TGCAGTGCTAGGGGGACTGAAGCTTTCTTT
CSARGTEAFF
>TRBJ1-1|TRBV10-3|-|many
TGTGCCGGCCGCGGGGACCTAAACACTGAAGCTTTCTTT
CAGRGDLNTEAFF
>TRBJ2-7|TRBV4-2|-|many
TGTGCCAGCAGCAAAAGCGGTCCCTACGAGCAGTACTTC
CASSKSGPYEQYF
>TRBJ1-2|TRBV7-9|-|few
TGTGCCAGCAGCGTGGAGGGGCAGTATGGCTACACCTTC
CASSVEGQYGYTF
>TRBJ1-5|TRBV6-2/TRBV6-3|-|few
TGTGCCAGCAGTTACTCCTCTCGGGAGAAAGTTTGGCCCCAGCATTTT
CASSYSSREKVWPQHF
>TRBJ2-7|TRBV5-6|-|many
TGTGCCAGCAGCTTGGGTGGCGGACCCTTCGGGGAGCAGTACTTC
CASSLGGGPFGEQYF
>TRBJ1-2|TRBV2|-|-
TGTGCCAGCAGTGATAGTCCAGTGGGAGTTGACTATGGCTACACCTTC
CASSDSPVGVDYGYTF